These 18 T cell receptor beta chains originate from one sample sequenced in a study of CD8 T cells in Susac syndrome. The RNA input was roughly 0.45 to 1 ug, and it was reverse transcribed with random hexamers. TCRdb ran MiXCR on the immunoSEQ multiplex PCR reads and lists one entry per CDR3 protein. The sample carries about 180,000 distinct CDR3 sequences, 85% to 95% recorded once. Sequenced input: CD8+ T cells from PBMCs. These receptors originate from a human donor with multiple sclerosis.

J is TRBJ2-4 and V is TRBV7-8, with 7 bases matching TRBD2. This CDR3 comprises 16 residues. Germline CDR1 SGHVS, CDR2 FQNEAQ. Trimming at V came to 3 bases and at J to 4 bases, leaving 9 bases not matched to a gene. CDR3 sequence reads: CASSFSWEGLKNIQYF. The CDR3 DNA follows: TGTGCCAGCAGCTTTTCGTGGGAGGGCCTGAAAAACATTCAGTACTTC.

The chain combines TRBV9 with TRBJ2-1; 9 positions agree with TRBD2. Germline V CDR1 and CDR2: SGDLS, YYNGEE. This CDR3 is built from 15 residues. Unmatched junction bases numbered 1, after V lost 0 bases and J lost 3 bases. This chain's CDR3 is CASSVGAGGYNEQFF. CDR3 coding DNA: TGTGCCAGCAGCGTAGGAGCGGGAGGCTACAATGAGCAGTTCTTC.

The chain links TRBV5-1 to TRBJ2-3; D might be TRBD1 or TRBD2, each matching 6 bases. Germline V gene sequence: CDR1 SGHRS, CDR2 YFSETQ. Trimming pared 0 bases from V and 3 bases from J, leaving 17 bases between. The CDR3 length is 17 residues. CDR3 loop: CASSLAGGQLPTDTQYF. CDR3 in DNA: TGCGCCAGCAGCTTGGCCGGGGGCCAGTTACCTACAGATACGCAGTATTTT.

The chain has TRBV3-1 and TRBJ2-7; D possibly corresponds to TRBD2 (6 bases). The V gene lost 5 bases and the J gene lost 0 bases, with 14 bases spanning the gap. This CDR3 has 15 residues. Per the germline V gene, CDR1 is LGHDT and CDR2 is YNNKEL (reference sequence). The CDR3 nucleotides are TGTGCCAGCAGCGGACTGGAGGGGATCTCCTACGAGCAGTACTTC. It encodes CASSGLEGISYEQYF.

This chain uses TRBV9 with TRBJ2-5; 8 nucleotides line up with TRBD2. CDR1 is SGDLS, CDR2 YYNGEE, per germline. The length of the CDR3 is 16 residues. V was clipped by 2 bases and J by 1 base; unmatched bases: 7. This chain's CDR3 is CASSVGVAGLQETQYF. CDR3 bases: TGTGCCAGCAGCGTGGGGGTAGCGGGGCTCCAAGAGACCCAGTACTTC.

The CDR3 nucleotides read TGCGCCAGCAGCTTGGAAGGGACTCAAATGGGCTATGGCTACACCTTC. This gives the protein CASSLEGTQMGYGYTF. The rearrangement joins TRBV5-1 to TRBJ1-2, with D possibly matching TRBD1 (5 bases). This CDR3 contains 16 residues. Trimming stripped 0 bases from V and 4 bases from J, with 16 bases between. Germline-derived CDR1 and CDR2 are SGHRS and YFSETQ.

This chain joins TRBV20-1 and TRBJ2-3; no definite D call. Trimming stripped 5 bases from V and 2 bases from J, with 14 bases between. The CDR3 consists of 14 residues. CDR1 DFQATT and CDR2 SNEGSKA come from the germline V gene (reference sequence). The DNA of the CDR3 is TGCAGTGCTTTTAGTTCTAGACACACAGATACGCAGTATTTT. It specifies CSAFSSRHTDTQYF.

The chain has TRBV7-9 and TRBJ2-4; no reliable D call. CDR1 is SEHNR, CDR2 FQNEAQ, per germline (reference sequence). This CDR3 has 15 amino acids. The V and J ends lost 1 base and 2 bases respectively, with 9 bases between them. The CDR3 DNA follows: TGTGCCAGCAGCTTAGGTGACACCACCAAAAACATTCAGTACTTC. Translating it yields CASSLGDTTKNIQYF.

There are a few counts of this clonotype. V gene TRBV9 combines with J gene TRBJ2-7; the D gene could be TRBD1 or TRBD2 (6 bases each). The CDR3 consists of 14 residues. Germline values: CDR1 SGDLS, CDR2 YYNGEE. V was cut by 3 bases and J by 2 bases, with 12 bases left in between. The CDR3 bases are TGTGCCAGCAGCGAGGGGGGCGCAACCTACGAGCAGTACTTC. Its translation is CASSEGGATYEQYF.

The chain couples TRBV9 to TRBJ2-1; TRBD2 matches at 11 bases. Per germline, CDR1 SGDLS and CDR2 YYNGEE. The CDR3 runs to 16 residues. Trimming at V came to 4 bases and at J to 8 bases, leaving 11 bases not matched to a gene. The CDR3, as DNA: TGTGCCAGCAGCCCCCAGAGGATAGCGGGGGGGCATGAGCAGTTCTTC. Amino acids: CASSPQRIAGGHEQFF.

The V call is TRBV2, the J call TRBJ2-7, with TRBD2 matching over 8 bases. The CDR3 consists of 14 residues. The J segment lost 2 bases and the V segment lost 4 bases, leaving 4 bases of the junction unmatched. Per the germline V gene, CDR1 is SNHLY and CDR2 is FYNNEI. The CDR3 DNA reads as TGTGCCAGCAGTGGCGGGAGGTTTCCCTACGAGCAGTACTTC. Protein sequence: CASSGGRFPYEQYF.

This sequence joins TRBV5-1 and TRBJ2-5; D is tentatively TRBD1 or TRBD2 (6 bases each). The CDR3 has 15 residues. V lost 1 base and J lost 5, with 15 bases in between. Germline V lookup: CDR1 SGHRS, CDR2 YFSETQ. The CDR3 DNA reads TGCGCCAGCAGCTTGTTCGGGGGCGTTGGGGAGACCCAGTACTTC. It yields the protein CASSLFGGVGETQYF.

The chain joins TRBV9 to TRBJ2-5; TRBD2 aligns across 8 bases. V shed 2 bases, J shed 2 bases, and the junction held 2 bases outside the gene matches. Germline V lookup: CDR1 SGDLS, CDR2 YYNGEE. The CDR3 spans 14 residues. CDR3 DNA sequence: TGTGCCAGCAGCGTTCGGGAGGGGCAAGAGACCCAGTACTTC. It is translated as CASSVREGQETQYF.

The CDR3 protein is CASSLESRQIYYNEQFF. The CDR3 DNA sequence: TGTGCCAGCAGCTTAGAAAGCAGACAGATATATTACAATGAGCAGTTCTTC. The rearrangement uses TRBV7-6 and TRBJ2-1; D may be TRBD1 (5 bases). V lost 1 base to trimming and J lost 4 bases, with 17 bases between them. The CDR3 length is 17 residues. Germline CDR1 is SGHVS and CDR2 is FNYEAQ.

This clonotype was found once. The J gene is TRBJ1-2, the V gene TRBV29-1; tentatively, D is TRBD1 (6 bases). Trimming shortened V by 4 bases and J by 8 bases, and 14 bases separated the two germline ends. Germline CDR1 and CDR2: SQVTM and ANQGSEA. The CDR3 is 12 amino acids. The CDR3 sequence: CSVATTGYGYTF. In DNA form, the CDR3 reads TGCAGCGTTGCCACCACAGGGTACGGCTACACCTTC.

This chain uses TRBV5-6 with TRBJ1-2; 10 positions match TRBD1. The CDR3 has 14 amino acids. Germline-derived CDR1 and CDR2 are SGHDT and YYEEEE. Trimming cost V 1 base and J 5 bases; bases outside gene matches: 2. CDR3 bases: TGTGCCAGCAGCTTGTCGGACAGGGGGTATGGCTACACCTTC. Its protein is CASSLSDRGYGYTF.

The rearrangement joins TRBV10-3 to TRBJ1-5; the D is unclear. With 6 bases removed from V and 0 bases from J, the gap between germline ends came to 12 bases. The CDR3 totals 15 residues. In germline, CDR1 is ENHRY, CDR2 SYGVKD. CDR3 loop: CAISQSGDSNQPQHF. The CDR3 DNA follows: TGTGCCATCAGCCAAAGTGGGGATAGCAATCAGCCCCAGCATTTT.

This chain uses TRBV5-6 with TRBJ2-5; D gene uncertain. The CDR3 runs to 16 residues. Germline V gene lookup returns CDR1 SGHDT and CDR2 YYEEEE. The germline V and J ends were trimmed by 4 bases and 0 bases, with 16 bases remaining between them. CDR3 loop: CASSPAADQNQETQYF. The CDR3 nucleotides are TGTGCCAGCAGCCCCGCGGCGGATCAGAACCAAGAGACCCAGTACTTC. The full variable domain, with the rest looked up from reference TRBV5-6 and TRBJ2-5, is DAGVTQSPTHLIKTRGQQVTLRCSPKSGHDTVSWYQQALGQGPQFIFQYYEEEERQRGNFPDRFSGHQFPNYSSELNVNALLLGDSALYLCASSPAADQNQETQYFGPGTRLLVL.